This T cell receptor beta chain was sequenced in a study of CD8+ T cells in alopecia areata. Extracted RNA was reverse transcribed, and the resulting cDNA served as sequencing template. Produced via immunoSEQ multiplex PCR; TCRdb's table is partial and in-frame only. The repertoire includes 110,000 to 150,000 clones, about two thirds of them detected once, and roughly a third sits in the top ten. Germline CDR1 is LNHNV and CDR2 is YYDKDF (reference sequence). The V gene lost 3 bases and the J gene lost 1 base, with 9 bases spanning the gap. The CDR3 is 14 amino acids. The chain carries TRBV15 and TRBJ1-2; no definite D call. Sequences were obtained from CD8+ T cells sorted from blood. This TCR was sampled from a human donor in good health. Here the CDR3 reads CATSSMTVNYGYTF. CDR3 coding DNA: TGTGCCACCAGCAGCATGACTGTTAACTATGGCTACACCTTC. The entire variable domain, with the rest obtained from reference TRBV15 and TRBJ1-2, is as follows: DAMVIQNPRYQVTQFGKPVTLSCSQTLNHNVMYWYQQKSSQAPKLLFHYYDKDFNNEADTPDNFQSRRPNTSFCFLDIRSPGLGDTAMYLCATSSMTVNYGYTFGSGTRLTVV.